This TCR beta chain was identified in a study of cytomegalovirus exposure and HLA in healthy donors. Overall study findings and caveats: Associated with HLA alleles at 0.05 false discovery rate in a later analysis were some 16,000 TCR beta sequences.

Points on this clone: Its antigen is not known.

The PCR made use of 60 Vbeta and 13 Jbeta primers. Produced via immunoSEQ multiplex PCR; TCRdb's table is partial and in-frame only. The sample has about 120,000 clones, about 10% seen once. Between the trimmed V and J ends, which lost 5 bases and 5 bases, there was a span of 16 bases. CDR1 and CDR2 from the germline V gene are SGDLS and YYNGEE. CDR3 length equals 14 residues. The chain has TRBV9 and TRBJ1-1; D is undetermined. The specimen sequenced was PBMCs. The receptor was isolated from a man aged 25 to 40 in good health and CMV-seronegative. The CDR3 DNA is TGTGCCAGCAGTCGACCGGGTTCGGGGACTGAAGCTTTCTTT. Translating it yields CASSRPGSGTEAFF.